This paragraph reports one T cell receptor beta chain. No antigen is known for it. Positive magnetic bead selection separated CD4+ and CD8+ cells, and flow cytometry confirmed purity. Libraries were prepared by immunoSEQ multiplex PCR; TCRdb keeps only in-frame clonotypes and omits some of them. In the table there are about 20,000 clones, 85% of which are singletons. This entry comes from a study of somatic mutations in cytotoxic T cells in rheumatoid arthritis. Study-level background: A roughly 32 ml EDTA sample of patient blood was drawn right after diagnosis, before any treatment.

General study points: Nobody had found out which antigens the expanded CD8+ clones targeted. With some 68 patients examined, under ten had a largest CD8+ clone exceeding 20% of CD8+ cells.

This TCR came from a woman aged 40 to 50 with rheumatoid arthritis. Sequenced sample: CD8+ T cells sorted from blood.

The CDR3 protein is CASSPPDRVRYTGELFF. CDR3 coding DNA: TGTGCCAGCTCACCACCCGACAGGGTACGGTACACCGGGGAGCTGTTTTTT. The chain links TRBV18 to TRBJ2-2, with 7 bases identical to TRBD1. CDR3 length equals 17 residues. V shed 0 bases, J shed 3 bases, and the junction held 7 bases outside the gene matches. From germline, CDR1 is KGHSH and CDR2 LQKENI.